This T cell receptor (beta chain) was captured in a study of shared clonotypes between healthy human individuals. Remarks on this clone: Antigen specificity is unknown.

Study-level points and caveats: Sequencing depth was a factor that was expected to affect clonotype sharing among donors.

Only in-frame clones appear in the TCRdb table, and some are missing; sequencing was by immunoSEQ multiplex PCR. Of 950,000 to 1,100,000 clones listed, about four fifths are singletons. CDR3 length: 16 amino acids. The germline V gene encodes CDR1 SGHAT and CDR2 FQNNGV. V was pared by 0 bases and J by 5 bases, with 13 bases between. This sequence was found in a young man in good health. Some clones in this sample may be carry-over from other donors' samples. The J gene is TRBJ1-4, the V gene TRBV11-2, with a possible D match to TRBD1 (5 bases). The sample taken for sequencing was memory CD4+ T cells from PBMCs. Subset described: CD45RA-negative fraction. DNA for the CDR3: TGTGCCAGCAGCTTAGACCTCTGGGGCGCAAATGAAAAACTGTTTTTT. Translation gives CASSLDLWGANEKLFF. Full variable domain (missing parts from reference TRBV11-2 and TRBJ1-4): EAGVAQSPRYKIIEKRQSVAFWCNPISGHATLYWYQQILGQGPKLLIQFQNNGVVDDSQLPKDRFSAERLKGVDSTLKIQPAKLEDSAVYLCASSLDLWGANEKLFFGSGTQLSVL.